This is a list of T cell receptor beta chains from one sample in a study of T cell repertoires in cytomegalovirus infection. TCRdb redid the calling of the reads with MiXCR, one entry per CDR3 protein. The data contain over 120,000 distinct CDR3 sequences, more than 30% of them singletons. No antigen has been identified for these receptors. Sequenced material: CD8+ T cells from cultured PBMCs, taken from culture after CMV antigen stimulation. All receptors come from a human donor in good health (CMV status not recorded). Some clones in this sample may be carry-over from other donors' samples. Each CDR3 is given with its conserved first and last residue. D genes are given only for firm matches. Size is stated for part of the rows, as once, few or many counts, or as a class when the clone is expanded.

d_gene	abundance	v_gene	j_gene	CDR3aa	CDR3nt
-	-	TRBV7-6	TRBJ2-6	CASSYSGANVLTF	TGTGCCAGCAGCTATTCTGGGGCCAACGTCCTGACTTTC
-	many	TRBV7-8	TRBJ2-7	CASSPHLSSEQYF	TGTGCCAGCAGTCCACATTTGAGCTCCGAGCAGTACTTC
-	few	TRBV12-3/TRBV12-4	TRBJ1-1	CASSPTRRLRTEAFF	TGTGCCAGCAGCCCCACCCGACGGCTGAGGACTGAAGCTTTCTTT
TRBD2	-	TRBV6-6	TRBJ2-3	CASWLAAHTDTQYF	TGTGCCAGCTGGCTAGCGGCTCACACAGATACGCAGTATTTT
TRBD1	many	TRBV28	TRBJ1-2	CASTTNTRGLNYGYTF	TGTGCCAGCACTACTAACACCAGGGGGCTGAACTATGGCTACACCTTC
-	many	TRBV7-9	TRBJ2-1	CASSWWTADEQFF	TGTGCCAGCAGCTGGTGGACTGCAGATGAGCAGTTCTTC
-	few	TRBV19	TRBJ2-7	CASRGALGVGYEQYF	TGTGCCAGTCGAGGGGCTTTGGGTGTTGGATACGAGCAGTACTTC
-	few	TRBV7-9	TRBJ1-2	CASSLTTGEYYGYTF	TGTGCCAGCAGCTTAACAACAGGCGAGTACTATGGCTACACCTTC
-	-	TRBV5-6	TRBJ2-5	CASSPIVTGDETQYF	TGTGCCAGCAGCCCGATCGTCACGGGGGATGAGACCCAGTACTTC
TRBD1	few	TRBV12-3/TRBV12-4	TRBJ1-5	CASSPTGGGQPQHF	TGTGCCAGCAGTCCGACAGGGGGAGGTCAGCCCCAGCATTTT
-	-	TRBV3-1	TRBJ1-2	CASSQSIYGYTF	TGTGCCAGCAGCCAGTCTATCTATGGCTACACCTTC
-	once	TRBV2	TRBJ2-3	CASSVDTQYF	TGTGCCAGCAGTGTTGATACGCAGTATTTT
TRBD1	-	TRBV6-5	TRBJ2-7	CASSYAQGPGEQYF	TGTGCCAGCAGTTACGCACAGGGGCCGGGAGAGCAGTACTTC
-	many	TRBV12-3/TRBV12-4	TRBJ2-1	CASTTGLRYNEQFF	TGTGCCAGCACCACGGGACTCCGCTACAATGAGCAGTTCTTC
TRBD1	-	TRBV25-1	TRBJ2-7	CASSETGGPYEQYF	TGTGCCAGCAGTGAAACAGGGGGACCCTACGAGCAGTACTTC
-	few	TRBV6-6	TRBJ1-2	CASSYVTANYGYTF	TGTGCCAGCAGTTACGTCACTGCTAACTATGGCTACACCTTC
-	-	TRBV7-2	TRBJ2-1	CASSNRDPKYNEQFF	TGTGCCAGCAGCAACCGGGACCCTAAGTACAATGAGCAGTTCTTC
TRBD2	few	TRBV28	TRBJ2-1	CASSLGVAGGYEQFF	TGTGCCAGCAGTTTGGGGGTAGCGGGGGGTTATGAGCAGTTCTTC
TRBD1	-	TRBV11-2	TRBJ2-3	CASSIRSQGANTQNF	TGTGCCAGCAGCATAAGGAGCCAGGGGGCCAATACGCAGAATTTT
TRBD1	few	TRBV19	TRBJ1-1	CASSKIQGAINEAFF	TGTGCCAGTAGTAAAATACAGGGGGCGATCAATGAAGCTTTCTTT
TRBD1	few	TRBV6-1	TRBJ2-7	CASSEGQGARAYEQYF	TGTGCCAGCAGTGAAGGACAGGGGGCGCGGGCCTACGAGCAGTACTTC
-	-	TRBV12-3/TRBV12-4	TRBJ2-1	CASSPSYEQFF	TGTGCCAGCAGCCCGTCTTATGAGCAGTTCTTC
-	few	TRBV16	TRBJ1-5	CASSQTAGTDQPQHF	TGTGCCAGCAGCCAGACCGCTGGCACCGATCAGCCCCAGCATTTT
TRBD2	medium-sized	TRBV11-2	TRBJ2-3	CASSNRGGRASTDTQYF	TGTGCCAGCAGCAACCGCGGGGGACGTGCTAGCACAGATACGCAGTATTTT
-	few	TRBV5-6	TRBJ2-3	CASSLNRREGDTQYF	TGTGCCAGCAGCTTGAATCGCAGGGAAGGAGATACGCAGTATTTT
-	few	TRBV9	TRBJ2-5	CASSVGVSVQETQYF	TGTGCCAGCAGCGTAGGGGTTAGCGTCCAAGAGACCCAGTACTTC
-	-	TRBV14	TRBJ2-4	CASSQDPGTGKNIQYF	TGTGCCAGCAGCCAAGATCCGGGGACTGGGAAAAACATTCAGTACTTC
TRBD2	-	TRBV19	TRBJ2-1	CASNPGLAGEGMNEQFF	TGTGCCAGTAACCCGGGGCTAGCGGGGGAAGGTATGAATGAGCAGTTCTTC
-	-	TRBV24-1	TRBJ2-1	CATSDGLWTIFLNEQFF	TGTGCCACCAGTGATGGTCTATGGACTATCTTCTTGAATGAGCAGTTCTTC
TRBD1	few	TRBV27	TRBJ1-1	CASNDGTAMNTEAFF	TGTGCCAGCAATGACGGGACAGCCATGAACACTGAAGCTTTCTTT
-	few	TRBV7-3	TRBJ1-1	CASSLAGEFTEAFF	TGTGCCAGCAGCTTGGCAGGGGAATTCACTGAAGCTTTCTTT
-	-	TRBV27	TRBJ1-3	CASSLNFPGAGNTIYF	TGTGCCAGCAGTTTAAATTTCCCCGGGGCCGGAAACACCATATATTTT
TRBD1	few	TRBV7-9	TRBJ1-5	CASSPDRGDQPQHF	TGTGCCAGCAGCCCCGACAGGGGAGATCAGCCCCAGCATTTT
TRBD1	-	TRBV7-6	TRBJ2-4	CASSLDGQVYYF	TGTGCCAGCAGCTTGGACGGACAGGTTTATTACTTC
TRBD1	-	TRBV3-1	TRBJ2-3	CASSRTGTTDTQYF	TGTGCCAGCAGCCGGACAGGGACCACAGATACGCAGTATTTT
-	many	TRBV28	TRBJ2-1	CASSYSGTPYNEQFF	TGTGCCAGCAGTTACTCCGGGACCCCCTACAATGAGCAGTTCTTC
TRBD1	-	TRBV27	TRBJ2-1	CASSFGQGGDEQFF	TGTGCCAGCAGCTTCGGACAGGGGGGCGATGAGCAGTTCTTC
-	-	TRBV27	TRBJ1-6	CAREVPVSQIFRSYNSPLHF	TGTGCCAGAGAAGTCCCCGTGTCCCAGATCTTCCGCTCCTATAATTCACCCCTCCACTTT
TRBD2	-	TRBV29-1	TRBJ2-7	CSVEDRTRGGGNYEQYF	TGCAGCGTTGAAGATCGAACCCGCGGGGGTGGAAACTACGAGCAGTACTTC
-	many	TRBV12-3/TRBV12-4	TRBJ1-2	CASSLGGHGYTF	TGTGCCAGCAGTTTGGGTGGCCATGGCTACACCTTC
-	-	TRBV27	TRBJ2-6	CASSLLSSGANVLTF	TGTGCCAGCAGTTTATTGAGCTCTGGGGCCAACGTCCTGACTTTC
-	few	TRBV6-6	TRBJ2-7	CASSYSGAGPGEQYF	TGTGCCAGCAGTTACTCGGGGGCAGGGCCGGGAGAGCAGTACTTC
TRBD1	few	TRBV5-1	TRBJ1-2	CASRRGQGDGYTF	TGCGCCAGCAGGCGGGGACAGGGAGATGGCTACACCTTC
TRBD2	-	TRBV27	TRBJ2-5	CASSPWTSGGVLETQYF	TGTGCCAGCAGTCCGTGGACTAGCGGGGGGGTATTGGAGACCCAGTACTTC
TRBD1	few	TRBV12-3/TRBV12-4	TRBJ1-5	CASKGQGDQPQHF	TGTGCCAGCAAGGGACAGGGCGATCAGCCCCAGCATTTT
TRBD1	many	TRBV7-2	TRBJ1-5	CASSLSIRGGSNQPQHF	TGTGCCAGCAGCTTATCTATCAGGGGGGGCAGCAATCAGCCCCAGCATTTT
TRBD1	-	TRBV27	TRBJ1-2	CASGLGRGLHGYTF	TGTGCCAGCGGCCTCGGCAGGGGGCTTCATGGCTACACCTTC
-	few	TRBV6-6	TRBJ1-1	CASSQSVTGNTEAFF	TGTGCCAGCAGTCAATCCGTGACAGGGAACACTGAAGCTTTCTTT
TRBD2	-	TRBV6-2/TRBV6-3	TRBJ2-3	CASSYSPRTSVITTDTQYF	TGTGCCAGCAGTTACTCGCCCCGCACTAGCGTCATAACAACAGATACGCAGTATTTT
-	-	TRBV19	TRBJ2-2	CASSITGGNTGELFF	TGTGCCAGTAGTATTACAGGTGGGAACACCGGGGAGCTGTTTTTT
-	few	TRBV7-8	TRBJ1-2	CASSPRGQGIYGYTF	TGTGCCAGCAGCCCCCGGGGGCAAGGGATTTATGGCTACACCTTC
-	few	TRBV6-2/TRBV6-3	TRBJ2-7	CASRPLQGPTYEQYF	TGTGCCAGCAGGCCCCTCCAGGGCCCGACCTACGAGCAGTACTTC
-	-	TRBV28	TRBJ1-2	CASSLIRGDYGYTF	TGTGCCAGCAGTTTGATTCGGGGGGACTATGGCTACACCTTC
TRBD2	few	TRBV4-1	TRBJ2-7	CASSLTGTSGYEQYF	TGCGCCAGCAGCCTCACCGGGACTAGCGGATACGAGCAGTACTTC
-	-	TRBV6-6	TRBJ2-5	CASSYHDRSQETQYF	TGTGCCAGCAGTTACCATGACCGGAGTCAAGAGACCCAGTACTTC
-	few	TRBV27	TRBJ1-2	CASSLNVAGNGYTF	TGTGCCAGCAGTTTAAACGTCGCGGGGAATGGCTACACCTTC
-	once	TRBV19	TRBJ2-1	CASSIKLPTYNEQFF	TGTGCCAGTAGTATAAAGCTCCCGACCTACAATGAGCAGTTCTTC